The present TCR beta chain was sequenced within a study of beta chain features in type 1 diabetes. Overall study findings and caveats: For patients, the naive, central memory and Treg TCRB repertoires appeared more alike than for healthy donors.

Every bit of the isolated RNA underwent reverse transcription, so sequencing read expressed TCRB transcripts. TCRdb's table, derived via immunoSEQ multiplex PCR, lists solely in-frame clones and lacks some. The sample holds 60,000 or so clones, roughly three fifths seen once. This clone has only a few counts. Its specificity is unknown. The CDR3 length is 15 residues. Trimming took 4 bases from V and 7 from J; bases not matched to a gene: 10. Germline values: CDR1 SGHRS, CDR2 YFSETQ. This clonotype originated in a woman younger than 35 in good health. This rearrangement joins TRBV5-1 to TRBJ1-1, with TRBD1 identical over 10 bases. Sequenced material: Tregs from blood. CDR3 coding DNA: TGCGCCAGCAGCCGTACCGGGACAGGGGAGAGTGAAGCTTTCTTT. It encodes CASSRTGTGESEAFF.